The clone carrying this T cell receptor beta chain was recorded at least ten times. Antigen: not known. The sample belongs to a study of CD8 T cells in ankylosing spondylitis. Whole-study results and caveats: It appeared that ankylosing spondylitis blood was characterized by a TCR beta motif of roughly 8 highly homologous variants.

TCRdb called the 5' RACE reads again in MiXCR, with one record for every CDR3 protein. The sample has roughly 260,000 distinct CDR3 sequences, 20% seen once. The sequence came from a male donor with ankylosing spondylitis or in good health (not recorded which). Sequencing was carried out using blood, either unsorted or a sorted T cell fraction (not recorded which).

The CDR3 is CASSRTNQETQYF. CDR3 DNA sequence: TGTGCCAGCAGCCGTACTAACCAAGAGACCCAGTACTTC. The chain has TRBV9 and TRBJ2-5; D is ambiguous. Germline assignment: CDR1 SGDLS and CDR2 YYNGEE. The CDR3 runs to 13 residues. V shed 4 bases and J shed 0 bases, with 7 bases lying between them.